The TCR beta chain under discussion was sequenced for a study of cytomegalovirus exposure and HLA in healthy donors. Overall study: Ancestry clustering placed around 80% of approximately 420 genotyped donors in the Caucasian-associated cluster.

Overall study findings and caveats: Analysis was carried out at a later point, and it linked a missense DCLRE1C variant to TCR beta V- and J-gene trimming.

PCR primers comprised 60 Vbeta and 13 Jbeta primers. Profiled with immunoSEQ multiplex PCR; TCRdb holds only in-frame clones, not every one. The repertoire holds a few hundred thousand clones, 60% to 80% seen once, with around 2% in the top ten. About this clone itself: The antigen is undetermined.

Nominally healthy donors were sampled, though unrecorded immune exposures were likely. This CDR3 comprises 13 residues. Looked up from germline, CDR1 is KGHSH and CDR2 is LQKENI. V was trimmed by 11 bases and J by 0 bases, leaving 11 bases between them. This TCR derives from a man aged 18-30 years in good health and CMV-seronegative. The rearrangement uses TRBV18 and TRBJ1-3, with a weak D call TRBD1 (6 bases). Sample: PBMCs. CDR3 sequence: CAGSTGSGNTIYF. The CDR3 bases are TGTGCCGGATCGACAGGCTCTGGAAACACCATATATTTT.